This T cell receptor beta chain was sequenced during a study of blood T cell repertoires in COVID-19. Trimming cost V 4 bases and J 5 bases, with 13 bases left between them. The V gene's germline CDR1 is SGHTA and CDR2 FQGNSA. The length of the CDR3 is 14 residues. Using immunoSEQ multiplex PCR, the repertoire was profiled, and TCRdb retains in-frame clones only, with some absent. Of about 210,000 clones in the sample, roughly 85% were seen once. This sequence was found in a man in his forties who had recovered from COVID-19. The chain has TRBV7-2 and TRBJ2-3, with a weak D call TRBD1 (7 bases). Material: PBMCs or T cells enriched from blood (not recorded which). CDR3 DNA: TGTGCCAGCAGCTGGAACAGGGGAGGAGATACGCAGTATTTT. Its protein is CASSWNRGGDTQYF.